These 20 T cell receptor beta chains were sequenced from one sample in a study of human T cells and chemical hapten exposure. The sample's time point: pre-sensitization, week 0. Treatment of the sample: therapeutic diphenylcyclopropenone sensitization with weekly scalp DPC. MiXCR, applied by TCRdb to the RACE reads, yields one record per CDR3 protein. The sample lists roughly 120,000 distinct CDR3 sequences, roughly 13% seen once, with around 2.8% in the top ten. The material was whole blood, obtained in connection with sensitization to the hapten diphenylcyclopropenone (DPC). These receptors were obtained from a young woman with alopecia areata. Some clones in this sample may be carry-over from other donors' samples.

The chain joins TRBV4-3 to TRBJ1-4, with a possible D match to TRBD1 (6 bases). The CDR3 covers 15 residues. V was trimmed by 3 bases and J by 0 bases, leaving 8 bases between them. The V gene's germline CDR1 is LGHNA and CDR2 YSLEER. The CDR3 DNA sequence: TGCGCCAGCAGCCATAACAGGGCAACTAATGAAAAACTGTTTTTT. Translating gives CASSHNRATNEKLFF.

The chain has TRBV20-1 and TRBJ2-2; D is uncertain. V lost 4 bases and J lost 1, with 7 bases in between. Germline CDR1 DFQATT, CDR2 SNEGSKA (reference sequence). The CDR3 spans 13 residues. The CDR3 sequence: CSATLQNTGELFF. The DNA of the CDR3 is TGCAGTGCTACTTTGCAGAACACCGGGGAGCTGTTTTTT.

The chain combines TRBV5-1 with TRBJ2-7; D is ambiguous. This CDR3 spans 12 amino acids. V lost 4 bases and J 5 bases, leaving 10 bases between the germline ends. Germline CDR1 SGHRS, CDR2 YFSETQ. In DNA form, the CDR3 reads TGCGCCAGCAGCCGTTTGGGCGACGAGCAGTACTTC. It codes for CASSRLGDEQYF.

This rearrangement joins TRBV29-1 to TRBJ1-2; D uncertain. Per germline, CDR1 SQVTM and CDR2 ANQGSEA. Trimming removed 3 bases from V and 4 bases from J, with 6 bases in between. CDR3 size: 11 residues. CDR3 sequence: CSVETTYGYTF. CDR3 DNA: TGCAGCGTTGAGACAACCTATGGCTACACCTTC.

The table lists this clonotype with a few counts. V is TRBV18 and J is TRBJ2-1; 14 bases agree with TRBD2. The CDR3 is 18 residues long. The trim removed 4 bases at V and 7 bases at J, leaving 12 bases unmatched. Germline CDR1 is KGHSH and CDR2 is LQKENI. CDR3 protein: CASSLQLTSGGAWNEQFF. CDR3 sequence (DNA): TGTGCCAGCTCACTGCAACTGACTAGCGGGGGGGCGTGGAATGAGCAGTTCTTC.

This clonotype was found many times. The V and J genes are TRBV5-5 and TRBJ2-1; 7 bases line up with TRBD1. After removal of 7 bases from V and 3 bases from J, the junction contained 4 bases not matched to a gene. The CDR3 is made up of 13 amino acids. The germline gives CDR1 SGHKS, CDR2 YYEKEE (reference sequence). The CDR3 bases are TGTGCCAGCCTGAGACAGGGCTACAATGAGCAGTTCTTC. Translating gives CASLRQGYNEQFF.

This clonotype was seen many times. The CDR3 sequence is CASSYSISGGAEDDEQFF. The CDR3 nucleotides read TGTGCCAGCAGTTACTCGATTAGCGGGGGGGCCGAGGACGATGAGCAGTTCTTC. The chain uses TRBV6-2 or TRBV6-3 and TRBJ2-1; 11 bases are a match to TRBD2. This CDR3 region has 18 residues. Germline-derived CDR1 and CDR2 are MNHEY and SVGEGT. V dropped 0 bases and J dropped 8; count of bases not matched to a gene: 12.

In its sample, this clonotype was seen many times. J is TRBJ1-5 and V is TRBV5-5, with D unclear. The V and J ends lost 4 bases and 2 bases respectively, with 16 bases between them. Germline loops: CDR1 SGHKS, CDR2 YYEKEE (reference sequence). This CDR3 region has 16 residues. Written as DNA, the CDR3 is TGTGCCAGCAGCCCGACAACGGGTATTGGCAATCAGCCCCAGCATTTT. Its protein is CASSPTTGIGNQPQHF.

This clonotype was seen a few times. V gene TRBV20-1 combines with J gene TRBJ2-7, with 8 bases matching TRBD1. With 6 bases clipped from V and 3 bases from J, the junction kept 16 bases outside the gene matches. Germline V gives CDR1 DFQATT, CDR2 SNEGSKA (reference sequence). The CDR3 runs to 16 residues. This CDR3 reads CSATSTGVGGIYEQYF. In nucleotides, the CDR3 is TGCAGTGCCACTTCGACAGGGGTTGGGGGTATCTACGAGCAGTACTTC.

In its sample, this clonotype was seen many times. V gene TRBV4-3 combines with J gene TRBJ2-7; perhaps D is TRBD1 or TRBD2 (6 bases each). The ends were cut back, 4 bases at V and 3 bases at J, with 19 bases in the middle. The CDR3 is 16 residues long. Germline CDR1 reads LGHNA; CDR2 reads YSLEER. The CDR3 coding sequence is TGCGCCAGCAGCCCGGAGGGGGGCGGAGGGGACTACGAGCAGTACTTC. This gives the protein CASSPEGGGGDYEQYF.

This clonotype has ten or more counts. CDR3 protein: CSVPTRTGLNYGYTF. The CDR3 DNA reads TGCAGCGTGCCAACTCGGACAGGGTTAAACTATGGCTACACCTTC. The V gene is TRBV29-1, the J gene TRBJ1-2, with 8 nucleotides matching TRBD1. Germline lookup yields CDR1 SQVTM and CDR2 ANQGSEA. The CDR3 is 15 amino acids. The trim removed 6 bases at V and 2 bases at J, leaving 11 bases unmatched.

This chain uses TRBV29-1 with TRBJ2-3; D perhaps matches TRBD2 (5 bases). The CDR3 extends over 14 amino acids. The V gene's germline CDR1 is SQVTM and CDR2 ANQGSEA. Trimming took 6 bases from V and 2 from J, leaving 15 bases between them. The CDR3 here is CSVRARENTDTQYF. In nucleotides, the CDR3 is TGCAGCGTGCGGGCCCGAGAGAACACAGATACGCAGTATTTT.

The V call is TRBV3-1, the J call TRBJ1-1; D gene ambiguous. Germline V CDR1 and CDR2: LGHDT, YNNKEL (reference sequence). The V gene lost 3 bases and the J gene lost 5 bases, with 19 bases spanning the gap. There are 16 residues in the CDR3. CDR3 nucleotides: TGTGCCAGCAGCCACCCCACGAGGCGCCGAGGGACTGAAGCTTTCTTT. The encoded protein is CASSHPTRRRGTEAFF.

This chain joins TRBV7-9 and TRBJ2-3; 10 nucleotides line up with TRBD1. Germline V gene sequence: CDR1 SEHNR, CDR2 FQNEAQ (reference sequence). With V trimmed by 5 bases and J by 4 bases, 9 bases remained unmatched. The CDR3 extends over 16 amino acids. The CDR3, as DNA: TGTGCCAGCAGCCCGACAGGGGGCCATACCGCAGATACGCAGTATTTT. It encodes CASSPTGGHTADTQYF.

This chain uses TRBV7-9 with TRBJ2-5; a possible D gene is TRBD1 (6 bases). The ends were cut back, 7 bases at V and 5 bases at J, with 20 bases in the middle. The germline V gene has CDR1 SEHNR and CDR2 FQNEAQ (reference sequence). CDR3 size: 15 residues. The CDR3 DNA reads TGTGCCAGCACCCTAACCACAGGGCTAATCGAGACCCAGTACTTC. This codes for CASTLTTGLIETQYF. The variable domain in full, with the rest retrieved from reference TRBV7-9 and TRBJ2-5, is DTGVSQNPRHKITKRGQNVTFRCDPISEHNRLYWYRQTLGQGPEFLTYFQNEAQLEKSRLLSDRFSAERPKGSFSTLEIQRTEQGDSAMYLCASTLTTGLIETQYFGPGTRLLVL.

The chain is built from TRBV2 and TRBJ2-5, with TRBD2 matching over 7 bases. CDR1 and CDR2 (germline): SNHLY, FYNNEI. The CDR3 is 16 residues long. V trimming: 5 bases; J trimming: 2 bases; junction bases outside the gene matches: 11. The CDR3 here is CASSQVMSGTQETQYF. CDR3 DNA: TGTGCCAGCAGTCAGGTCATGAGCGGGACGCAAGAGACCCAGTACTTC.

This chain connects TRBV7-9 to TRBJ1-1, with D possibly TRBD1 on 5 matching bases. The CDR3 has 17 residues. Per the germline V gene, CDR1 is SEHNR and CDR2 is FQNEAQ (reference sequence). The V and J ends lost 3 bases and 4 bases respectively, with 21 bases between them. The CDR3 DNA reads as TGTGCCAGCAGCTTCCCTCTCCGGGACCCCGGAGGCACTGAAGCTTTCTTT. It encodes CASSFPLRDPGGTEAFF.

This clonotype occurred many times. The J gene is TRBJ1-2, the V gene TRBV7-2; tentatively, D is TRBD1 (5 bases). Germline V CDR1 and CDR2: SGHTA, FQGNSA. CDR3 length equals 15 residues. Between the trimmed V and J ends, which lost 5 bases and 4 bases, there was a span of 17 bases. The CDR3 reads CASSHPLPRGYGYTF. In nucleotides, the CDR3 is TGTGCCAGCAGCCACCCCCTCCCTAGGGGCTATGGCTACACCTTC.

This rearrangement joins TRBV7-9 to TRBJ2-1, with 12 bases lining up with TRBD2. Germline-derived CDR1 and CDR2 are SEHNR and FQNEAQ (reference sequence). J was trimmed by 7 bases and V by 5 bases; bases with no gene match: 18. This CDR3 is built from 19 residues. This CDR3 is CASSQRSSGTSGPVNEQFF. DNA of the CDR3: TGTGCCAGCAGCCAACGAAGTTCCGGGACTAGCGGGCCAGTTAATGAGCAGTTCTTC.

This clonotype was recorded at least ten times. The chain links TRBV29-1 to TRBJ1-1; no clear D. V dropped 6 bases and J dropped 10 bases, with 12 bases sitting between them. This CDR3 has 10 amino acids. CDR1 and CDR2 (germline): SQVTM, ANQGSEA. CDR3 coding DNA: TGCAGCGTGATGGAGCTGGGAGCTTTCTTT. Protein sequence: CSVMELGAFF. The full variable domain, its missing parts supplied by reference TRBV29-1 and TRBJ1-1, is SAVISQKPSRDICQRGTSLTIQCQVDSQVTMMFWYRQQPGQSLTLIATANQGSEATYESGFVIDKFPISRPNLTFSTLTVSNMSPEDSSIYLCSVMELGAFFGQGTRLTVV.